The 22 T cell receptor beta chains given below trace back to one sample, sequenced in a study of shared clonotypes between healthy human individuals. TCRdb's copy holds only in-frame clones and misses some; the assay was immunoSEQ multiplex PCR. The sample lists roughly 720,000 clones; roughly 88% were seen once. Sequencing was performed on memory CD8+ T cells from PBMCs. Noted subset: CD45RO+ cells pooled with CCR7-negative TemRA cells. The receptors were gathered from a man in his late teens or twenties in good health. Some clones in this sample may be carry-over from other donors' samples.

This rearrangement joins TRBV6-5 to TRBJ1-5, with TRBD1 as a possible D gene (6 bases). In germline, CDR1 is MNHEY, CDR2 SVGAGI. V lost 6 bases to trimming and J lost 0 bases, with 12 bases between them. The CDR3 contains 15 residues. The CDR3 region has the DNA TGTGCCAGCAGCAACAGGGATTATAGCAATCAGCCCCAGCATTTT. Protein sequence: CASSNRDYSNQPQHF.

The rearrangement uses TRBV28 and TRBJ1-5; possible D gene TRBD1, 6 bases. The CDR3 is 15 amino acids. V was shortened by 7 bases and J by 4 bases, with 17 bases between the two germline ends. The V gene's germline CDR1 is MDHEN and CDR2 SYDVKM. CDR3 DNA sequence: TGTGCCAGCATTTCATTCCGGGGGGCAAATCAGCCCCAGCATTTT. Its protein product is CASISFRGANQPQHF.

The chain couples TRBV27 to TRBJ1-1; D is uncertain. V lost 6 bases to trimming and J lost 3 bases, with 11 bases between them. From germline, CDR1 is MNHEY and CDR2 SMNVEV (reference sequence). The CDR3 consists of 13 residues. CDR3 in amino acids: CASRFRWDTEAFF. The CDR3 DNA reads TGTGCCAGCAGGTTTAGATGGGACACTGAAGCTTTCTTT.

The chain has TRBV4-1 and TRBJ2-7; 8 bases fit TRBD2. This CDR3 contains 15 residues. V trimming: 1 base; J trimming: 1 base; junction bases outside the gene matches: 3. The germline V gene encodes CDR1 MGHRA and CDR2 YSYEKL. The CDR3: CASSQGLAGSYEQYF. The CDR3 coding sequence is TGCGCCAGCAGCCAAGGTCTAGCGGGTTCCTACGAGCAGTACTTC.

The rearrangement uses TRBV6-4 and TRBJ2-1, with TRBD2 matching over 13 bases. This CDR3 has 15 amino acids. V shed 3 bases and J 6 bases; nucleotides not matched to a gene: 2. Per the germline V gene, CDR1 is MRHNA and CDR2 is SNTAGT. CDR3 amino acids: CASSELAGGPNEQFF. CDR3 in DNA: TGTGCCAGCAGTGAACTAGCGGGAGGGCCCAATGAGCAGTTCTTC.

The J gene is TRBJ2-3, the V gene TRBV7-2; TRBD2 might be the D (6 bases). The CDR3 loop spans 14 amino acids. Trimming removed 5 bases from V and 5 bases from J, with 14 bases in between. CDR1 SGHTA and CDR2 FQGNSA come from the germline V gene. The CDR3 protein is CASSPLLGGDTQYF. The CDR3 DNA reads TGTGCCAGCAGCCCCCTGTTGGGGGGAGATACGCAGTATTTT.

This chain uses TRBV30 with TRBJ2-3; D uncertain. Germline CDR1 is GTSNPN and CDR2 is SVGIG (reference sequence). This CDR3 region has 13 residues. Deletions cut 0 bases from V and 0 bases from J, with 4 bases between. The DNA of the CDR3 is TGTGCCTGGAGTGTAACTAGCACAGATACGCAGTATTTT. Translated, it gives CAWSVTSTDTQYF. Complete variable domain (other parts from reference TRBV30 and TRBJ2-3): SQTIHQWPATLVQPVGSPLSLECTVEGTSNPNLYWYRQAAGRGLQLLFYSVGIGQISSEVPQNLSASRPQDRQFILSSKKLLLSDSGFYLCAWSVTSTDTQYFGPGTRLTVL.

This clone was seen a single time. The chain combines TRBV5-3 with TRBJ1-3, with D maybe TRBD1 (5 bases). TRBV5-3 has ORF status, its function being uncertain. This CDR3 is built from 15 residues. V was trimmed by 2 bases and J by 0 bases, leaving 9 bases between them. As DNA, the CDR3 is TGTGCCAGAAGCTTCAGGGCCGTCTCTGGAAACACCATATATTTT. Its protein is CARSFRAVSGNTIYF.

The gene calls are TRBV4-3 and TRBJ2-1; D remains ambiguous. Trimming removed 0 bases from V and 7 bases from J, with 10 bases in between. The CDR3 contains 14 residues. Germline-derived CDR1 and CDR2 are LGHNA and YSLEER. The CDR3 loop reads CASSQDPSVNEQFF. The CDR3 region has the DNA TGCGCCAGCAGCCAAGACCCCTCCGTGAATGAGCAGTTCTTC.

This chain uses TRBV6-5 with TRBJ2-1; D not resolved. The V gene lost 4 bases and the J gene lost 0 bases, with 7 bases spanning the gap. The V gene's germline CDR1 is MNHEY and CDR2 SVGAGI. The CDR3 loop spans 14 amino acids. The CDR3 loop is CASSSWGSYNEQFF. In DNA, the CDR3 is TGTGCCAGCAGTTCCTGGGGCTCCTACAATGAGCAGTTCTTC.

The CDR3 nucleotides read TGTGCCAGCAGCTTAGTTTGGGCGACTAGTGAGCAGTTCTTC. The encoded protein is CASSLVWATSEQFF. The chain is built from TRBV7-6 and TRBJ2-1; a possible D gene is TRBD2 (6 bases). The CDR3 is 14 amino acids. Trimming took off 1 base at V and 9 bases at J, with 13 bases between the two ends. In germline, CDR1 is SGHVS, CDR2 FNYEAQ.

This clone was observed once. This chain connects TRBV28 to TRBJ1-1; 8 nucleotides align to TRBD1. The germline V gene has CDR1 MDHEN and CDR2 SYDVKM. Trimming removed 7 bases from V and 4 bases from J; junction bases left unmatched: 8. This CDR3 spans 14 amino acids. In nucleotides, the CDR3 is TGTGCCAGCACCCTGGGACAGGTCACCACTGAAGCTTTCTTT. It translates to CASTLGQVTTEAFF.

The chain is built from TRBV13 and TRBJ1-2; maybe TRBD1 (5 bases). Per the germline V gene, CDR1 is PRHDT and CDR2 is FYEKMQ (reference sequence). There are 14 residues in the CDR3. With 2 bases removed from V and 4 bases from J, the gap between germline ends came to 11 bases. Written as DNA, the CDR3 is TGTGCCAGCAGCTTATGGGGCAAGGCCTATGGCTACACCTTC. This gives the protein CASSLWGKAYGYTF.

V usage is TRBV6-5 and J usage is TRBJ2-7; TRBD1 might be the D (5 bases). Germline V gene lookup returns CDR1 MNHEY and CDR2 SVGAGI. This CDR3 spans 14 amino acids. V lost 6 bases and J lost 6, with 18 bases in between. CDR3 region: CASSQSLGHGEQYF. The CDR3 DNA reads TGTGCCAGCAGCCAGAGCTTGGGGCATGGCGAGCAGTACTTC.

The V and J genes are TRBV27 and TRBJ2-7; D is ambiguous. Germline V gives CDR1 MNHEY, CDR2 SMNVEV (reference sequence). Trimming stripped 5 bases from V and 2 bases from J, with 13 bases between. The CDR3 runs to 14 residues. CDR3 DNA sequence: TGTGCCAGCAGTCCGATACAGACCCCCTACGAGCAGTACTTC. Its protein product is CASSPIQTPYEQYF.

The chain combines TRBV9 with TRBJ1-1, with 9 positions matching TRBD1. The CDR3 spans 16 residues. The germline gives CDR1 SGDLS, CDR2 YYNGEE. J lost 0 bases, V lost 1 base, and 4 bases had no gene match. The CDR3 protein is CASSVHGQGLNTEAFF. CDR3 coding DNA: TGTGCCAGCAGCGTACACGGACAGGGGCTGAACACTGAAGCTTTCTTT. The entire variable domain, with the rest obtained from reference TRBV9 and TRBJ1-1, is as follows: DSGVTQTPKHLITATGQRVTLRCSPRSGDLSVYWYQQSLDQGLQFLIQYYNGEERAKGNILERFSAQQFPDLHSELNLSSLELGDSALYFCASSVHGQGLNTEAFFGQGTRLTVV.

The V gene is TRBV28, the J gene TRBJ2-3; D unresolved. V was pared by 2 bases and J by 2 bases, with 8 bases between. The CDR3 is 14 residues long. The germline V gene has CDR1 MDHEN and CDR2 SYDVKM. CDR3 sequence reads: CASSLSIHTDTQYF. The DNA of the CDR3 is TGTGCCAGCAGTTTAAGTATACACACAGATACGCAGTATTTT.

This chain connects TRBV7-9 to TRBJ1-1; D is ambiguous. V lost 3 bases to trimming and J lost 0 bases, with 2 bases between them. CDR3 length: 12 amino acids. Germline loops: CDR1 SEHNR, CDR2 FQNEAQ (reference sequence). CDR3 protein: CASSFMNTEAFF. The CDR3 DNA sequence: TGTGCCAGCAGCTTCATGAACACTGAAGCTTTCTTT.

V usage is TRBV5-4 and J usage is TRBJ2-1, with 10 nucleotides matching TRBD1. This CDR3 comprises 16 residues. Germline V gives CDR1 SGHNT, CDR2 YYREEE (reference sequence). With 0 bases clipped from V and 6 bases from J, the junction kept 6 bases outside the gene matches. The CDR3 DNA reads as TGTGCCAGCAGCTTGGGTAGGGACAGGGGCCTCAATGAGCAGTTCTTC. Its protein is CASSLGRDRGLNEQFF.

The chain carries TRBV6-5 and TRBJ2-7; 7 bases are a match to TRBD1. Trimming cost V 2 bases and J 12 bases; bases outside gene matches: 16. The CDR3 consists of 15 residues. From germline, CDR1 is MNHEY and CDR2 SVGAGI. The chain's CDR3 is CASSYRQGPVGSPYF. Here the CDR3 DNA reads TGTGCCAGCAGTTACCGACAGGGCCCCGTGGGGAGTCCGTACTTC.

This chain connects TRBV14 to TRBJ1-2; D call uncertain. Germline CDR1 reads SGHDN; CDR2 reads FVKESK. Trimming removed 5 bases from V and 8 bases from J, with 12 bases in between. This CDR3 comprises 12 residues. CDR3: CASSGRKAGYTF. In nucleotides, the CDR3 is TGTGCCAGCAGCGGTCGGAAAGCAGGCTACACCTTC.

The chain has TRBV15 and TRBJ2-1; D not certain. Between the trimmed V and J ends, which lost 0 bases and 3 bases, there was a span of 6 bases. CDR3 length: 14 residues. CDR1 and CDR2 from the germline V gene are LNHNV and YYDKDF (reference sequence). The CDR3 spells CATSREPFYNEQFF. CDR3 DNA: TGTGCCACCAGCAGAGAGCCGTTCTACAATGAGCAGTTCTTC.